This entry lists 5 T cell receptor beta chains sequenced from one sample in a study of T cell repertoires in cytomegalovirus infection. TCRdb reanalysed the reads using MiXCR and keeps one entry per CDR3 protein. This sample yields hundreds of thousands of distinct CDR3 sequences, of which about 11% are seen a single time; roughly a tenth belongs to the top ten. The sample taken for sequencing was PBMCs. The receptors derive from a human donor in good health (CMV status not recorded). Some clones in this sample may be carry-over from other donors' samples.

The sample holds a few counts of this clonotype. V usage is TRBV4-1 and J usage is TRBJ1-3; no definite D call. The CDR3 consists of 16 residues. V lost 4 bases, J lost 0 bases, and 13 bases lay in between. CDR1 MGHRA and CDR2 YSYEKL come from the germline V gene. The CDR3 coding sequence is TGCGCCAGCAGCCTCCCGGGCCCCTTCTCTGGAAACACCATATATTTT. As protein: CASSLPGPFSGNTIYF.

The chain joins TRBV9 to TRBJ2-5; 12 bases match TRBD2. V lost 4 bases, J lost 3 bases, and 4 bases stayed unmatched. The CDR3 totals 15 residues. Germline V CDR1 and CDR2: SGDLS, YYNGEE. CDR3 sequence (DNA): TGTGCCAGCAGCACCCGGACTAGCGGGGAAGAGACCCAGTACTTC. Its translation is CASSTRTSGEETQYF. The complete variable domain, with remaining parts taken from reference TRBV9 and TRBJ2-5, reads DSGVTQTPKHLITATGQRVTLRCSPRSGDLSVYWYQQSLDQGLQFLIQYYNGEERAKGNILERFSAQQFPDLHSELNLSSLELGDSALYFCASSTRTSGEETQYFGPGTRLLVL.

This clonotype was counted at least ten times. The V call is TRBV6-5, the J call TRBJ2-3; tentatively, D is TRBD1 (6 bases). The V gene lost 5 bases and the J gene lost 2 bases, with 8 bases spanning the gap. From germline, CDR1 is MNHEY and CDR2 SVGAGI. The CDR3 has 13 amino acids. The CDR3 loop reads CASSGTNTDTQYF. DNA for the CDR3: TGTGCCAGCAGTGGGACAAACACAGATACGCAGTATTTT.

This clonotype came up many times. CDR3: CASSKGESYNEQFF. CDR3 in DNA: TGTGCCAGCAGCAAAGGGGAGTCCTACAATGAGCAGTTCTTC. This chain uses TRBV7-3 with TRBJ2-1, with D perhaps being TRBD1 or TRBD2 (5 bases each). The germline CDR1 and CDR2 sequences are SGHTA and FQGTGA. This CDR3 comprises 14 residues. V was shortened by 5 bases and J by 1 base, with 9 bases between the two germline ends.

This clonotype has a handful of counts. With a much larger clone just one base away, this may be a read error. The chain employs TRBV6-1 and TRBJ2-5; TRBD1 agrees at 7 bases. With 7 bases clipped from V and 2 bases from J, the junction kept 4 bases outside the gene matches. The CDR3 covers 13 residues. Germline assignment: CDR1 MNHNS and CDR2 SASEGT. The DNA of the CDR3 is TGTGCCAGCACCCCACAGGGGCAAGAGACCCAGTACTTC. Translating it yields CASTPQGQETQYF.